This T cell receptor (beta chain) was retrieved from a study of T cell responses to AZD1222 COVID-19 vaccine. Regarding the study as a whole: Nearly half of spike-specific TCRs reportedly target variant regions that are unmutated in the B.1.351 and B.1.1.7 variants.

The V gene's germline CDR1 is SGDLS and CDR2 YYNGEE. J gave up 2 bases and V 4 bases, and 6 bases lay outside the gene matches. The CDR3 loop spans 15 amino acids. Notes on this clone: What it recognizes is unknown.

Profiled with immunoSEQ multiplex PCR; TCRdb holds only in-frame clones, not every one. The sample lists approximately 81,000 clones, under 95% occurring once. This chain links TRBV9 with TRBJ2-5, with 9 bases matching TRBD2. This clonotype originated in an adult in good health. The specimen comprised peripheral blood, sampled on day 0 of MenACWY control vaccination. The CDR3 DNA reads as TGTGCCAGCAGCCCGAGACTAGCGGTACAAGAGACCCAGTACTTC. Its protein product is CASSPRLAVQETQYF.